One sample yielded the 12 T cell receptor beta chains listed below, sequenced in a study of beta chain features in type 1 diabetes (dated by TCRdb to the late 2010s). Library method: the immunoSEQ multiplex PCR assay. The entire amount of isolated RNA was reverse transcribed using the High Capacity cDNA Reverse Transcription Kit, so the sequenced TCRB transcripts were expressed ones. TCRdb carries this immuneACCESS record with in-frame sequences only. Its versions omit some clonotypes, under half of them owing to an unresolved V gene in the studies checked, with the rest unexplained. The sample has 300,000 to 450,000 clones on record, 10% to 15% of them singletons. The ten biggest clones cover less than 0.02% of the sample. Material: naive CD4+ T cells from blood. The cell subset or site label, as the study defines it: true naive CD4+ T cells. These TCRs come from a man aged 18 to 29 in good health.

The V call is TRBV7-9, the J call TRBJ1-4; a weak D match, TRBD1 (5 bases). The germline V and J ends were trimmed by 0 bases and 8 bases, with 16 bases remaining between them. The CDR3 has 16 amino acids. Germline CDR1 is SEHNR and CDR2 is FQNEAQ (reference sequence). The CDR3 spells CASSLAGGAELEKLFF. The CDR3 DNA reads as TGTGCCAGCAGCTTAGCGGGCGGGGCAGAATTGGAAAAACTGTTTTTT. Together with reference TRBV7-9 and TRBJ1-4, the CDR3 gives the full variable domain: DTGVSQNPRHKITKRGQNVTFRCDPISEHNRLYWYRQTLGQGPEFLTYFQNEAQLEKSRLLSDRFSAERPKGSFSTLEIQRTEQGDSAMYLCASSLAGGAELEKLFFGSGTQLSVL.

The chain uses TRBV6-1 and TRBJ1-2; D remains ambiguous. V was clipped by 6 bases and J by 1 base, with 15 bases between them. Per germline, CDR1 MNHNS and CDR2 SASEGT. The CDR3 totals 15 residues. The CDR3 region has the DNA TGTGCCAGCAGACTTCCCGGTGGTCTTAACTATGGCTACACCTTC. The encoded protein is CASRLPGGLNYGYTF.

The chain uses TRBV29-1 and TRBJ2-7, with 10 bases lining up with TRBD1. The CDR3 contains 14 residues. Germline assignment: CDR1 SQVTM and CDR2 ANQGSEA. Germline trimming cut 4 bases from V and 4 bases from J; bases unmatched to any gene: 7. The CDR3 DNA sequence: TGCAGCGTTGGATATCGGGACAGGGGATACGAGCAGTACTTC. This sequence encodes CSVGYRDRGYEQYF.

This clone was seen a few times. The genes are TRBV7-2 and TRBJ2-5, with 8 bases lining up with TRBD1. Germline V gene lookup returns CDR1 SGHTA and CDR2 FQGNSA. The CDR3 runs to 15 residues. V trimming: 5 bases; J trimming: 2 bases; junction bases outside the gene matches: 7. Here the CDR3 reads CASSPDRVGQETQYF. In DNA, the CDR3 is TGTGCCAGCAGCCCGGACAGGGTAGGACAAGAGACCCAGTACTTC.

This chain links TRBV5-1 with TRBJ1-2, with 9 positions matching TRBD1. Per germline, CDR1 SGHRS and CDR2 YFSETQ. The CDR3 contains 14 residues. J gave up 4 bases and V 0 bases, and 1 base lay outside the gene matches. CDR3 loop: CASSLGGQGYGYTF. CDR3 nucleotides: TGCGCCAGCAGCTTGGGGGGACAGGGCTATGGCTACACCTTC.

This clone was detected only a few times. The chain carries TRBV5-1 and TRBJ2-3; D is possibly TRBD1 (6 bases). The CDR3 totals 12 residues. V lost 4 bases and J 10 bases, leaving 13 bases between the germline ends. Looked up from germline, CDR1 is SGHRS and CDR2 is YFSETQ. This CDR3 reads CASSVTPGAQYF. The CDR3 coding sequence is TGCGCCAGCAGCGTGACCCCAGGGGCGCAGTATTTT.

This chain joins TRBV5-4 and TRBJ1-2; 7 nucleotides line up with TRBD1. Germline trimming cut 4 bases from V and 3 bases from J; bases unmatched to any gene: 6. The length of the CDR3 is 14 residues. Looked up from germline, CDR1 is SGHNT and CDR2 is YYREEE (reference sequence). The CDR3 DNA reads TGTGCCAGCAGCCCAGGGGGGCAGTACTATGGCTACACCTTC. It is translated as CASSPGGQYYGYTF.

The chain recombines TRBV4-2 with TRBJ2-3, with 8 bases lining up with TRBD2. With 5 bases clipped from V and 5 bases from J, the junction kept 6 bases outside the gene matches. Germline values: CDR1 LGHNA, CDR2 YNFKEQ. There are 14 residues in the CDR3. The CDR3 here is CASSIGLAGDTQYF. The CDR3 DNA reads TGTGCCAGCAGCATTGGACTAGCCGGAGATACGCAGTATTTT.

In the case of this clone: A much larger clone sits a single nucleotide away, making a read error possible. The chain carries TRBV7-9 and TRBJ2-4; 7 positions agree with TRBD1. The CDR3 sequence is 16 residues long. The germline V gene has CDR1 SEHNR and CDR2 FQNEAQ (reference sequence). The V gene end was trimmed by 7 bases and the J gene end by 3 bases; junction bases not matched to a gene: 12. CDR3 sequence: CASNPLGTAFKNIQYF. CDR3 bases: TGTGCCAGCAACCCCCTCGGGACAGCTTTCAAAAACATTCAGTACTTC.

The V call is TRBV7-2, the J call TRBJ1-2, with a possible D match to TRBD1 (5 bases). This CDR3 region has 15 residues. V was pared by 5 bases and J by 4 bases, with 17 bases between. From germline, CDR1 is SGHTA and CDR2 FQGNSA. This CDR3 is CASSQDRGGGYGYTF. As DNA, the CDR3 is TGTGCCAGCAGCCAAGATCGCGGGGGTGGCTATGGCTACACCTTC.

CDR3 sequence reads: CASRLRTGSPEAFF. CDR3 DNA: TGTGCCAGCAGACTACGGACAGGGAGTCCTGAAGCTTTCTTT. The rearrangement uses TRBV2 and TRBJ1-1; 8 nucleotides agree with TRBD1. V shed 6 bases, J shed 6 bases, and the junction held 9 bases outside the gene matches. From germline, CDR1 is SNHLY and CDR2 FYNNEI. CDR3 length: 14 residues. The full variable domain, completed using reference TRBV2 and TRBJ1-1, is EPEVTQTPSHQVTQMGQEVILRCVPISNHLYFYWYRQILGQKVEFLVSFYNNEISEKSEIFDDQFSVERPDGSNFTLKIRSTKLEDSAMYFCASRLRTGSPEAFFGQGTRLTVV.

There are a few counts of this clone. The V call is TRBV4-3, the J call TRBJ1-2; 7 bases are shared with TRBD1. Losses at the gene ends were 0 bases for V and 0 bases for J; bases not matched to a gene: 10. This CDR3 contains 18 residues. Germline V gene sequence: CDR1 LGHNA, CDR2 YSLEER. The CDR3 DNA is TGCGCCAGCAGCCAAGATGATCCTGGGACAGCCGCTAACTATGGCTACACCTTC. Residues: CASSQDDPGTAANYGYTF.